This T cell receptor beta chain is from a study of cytomegalovirus exposure and HLA in healthy donors. Both 60 Vbeta primers and 13 Jbeta primers went into the PCR. Libraries were prepared by immunoSEQ multiplex PCR; TCRdb keeps only in-frame clonotypes and omits some of them. The table shows 150,000 to 200,000 clones, with around 68% occurring only once. Study-wide findings and caveats: CMV antigen specificity was confirmed in vitro for three CMV-associated chains. Analysis was carried out at a later point, and it linked a missense DCLRE1C variant to TCR beta V- and J-gene trimming.

In regard to this clone: What it binds is not known.

The ends were cut back, 5 bases at V and 3 bases at J, with 12 bases in the middle. Germline assignment: CDR1 SGDLS and CDR2 YYNGEE. The CDR3 loop spans 14 amino acids. This receptor was obtained from a man between 35 and 55 years old in good health and CMV-seronegative. V gene TRBV9 combines with J gene TRBJ2-1; tentatively, D is TRBD1 (6 bases). Sequencing input: PBMCs. The CDR3 region is CASRGLGGYNEQFF. The CDR3 DNA reads as TGTGCCAGCAGGGGGTTAGGGGGCTACAATGAGCAGTTCTTC. The full variable domain, with the rest looked up from reference TRBV9 and TRBJ2-1, is DSGVTQTPKHLITATGQRVTLRCSPRSGDLSVYWYQQSLDQGLQFLIQYYNGEERAKGNILERFSAQQFPDLHSELNLSSLELGDSALYFCASRGLGGYNEQFFGPGTRLTVL.